The rows below give T cell receptor beta chains drawn from one sample of a study of T cells in Graves' hyperthyroidism and ophthalmopathy. TCRdb processed the multiplex PCR reads anew with MiXCR; each CDR3 protein has one entry. Of about 320,000 distinct CDR3 sequences listed, around a sixth are singletons. Sequencing input: blood. These receptors all stem from a man younger than 40 with Graves' hyperthyroidism. The CDR3 runs from the conserved cysteine through the conserved F or W. A D gene is named only where the DNA matches it firmly. Where a row states a size, it is once, few, many or the class of an expanded clone; other rows omit it.

j_call,d_call,clone_size,v_call,cdr3_aa,cdr3_nt
TRBJ1-3,NA,few,TRBV7-2,CASSAGLVSGNTIYF,TGTGCCAGCAGCGCCGGATTAGTCTCTGGAAACACCATATATTTT
TRBJ2-3,TRBD2,many,TRBV5-1,CASRREAPTDTQYF,TGCGCCAGCAGGCGGGAGGCCCCCACAGATACGCAGTATTTT
TRBJ2-1,NA,few,TRBV5-1,CASSASLGGAPLGEQFF,TGCGCCAGCAGCGCCTCCTTAGGCGGGGCCCCCCTCGGTGAGCAGTTCTTC
TRBJ2-6,TRBD2,many,TRBV2,CASSLGLAGPSGANVLTF,TGTGCCAGCAGCCTGGGACTAGCGGGACCCTCTGGGGCCAACGTCCTGACTTTC
TRBJ2-7,NA,NA,TRBV20-1,CSALPRDLIYEQYF,TGCAGTGCCCTCCCCCGGGACTTGATTTACGAGCAGTACTTC
TRBJ1-5,NA,many,TRBV5-1,CASSQSGGGNQPQHF,TGCGCCAGCAGCCAAAGCGGCGGAGGGAATCAGCCCCAGCATTTT
TRBJ2-3,NA,few,TRBV6-1,CASRTHVGWADTQYF,TGTGCCAGCAGGACCCACGTGGGCTGGGCAGATACGCAGTATTTT
TRBJ1-4,NA,many,TRBV28,CASSLRQEKLFF,TGTGCCAGCAGTCTCCGGCAGGAAAAACTGTTTTTT
TRBJ1-5,NA,many,TRBV28,CASSYDLSGVYNQPQHF,TGTGCCAGCAGTTACGACCTATCCGGGGTATACAATCAGCCCCAGCATTTT
TRBJ2-2,NA,many,TRBV11-2,CASSLSRTVTGELFF,TGTGCCAGCAGCCTCTCGAGGACGGTCACCGGGGAGCTGTTTTTT
TRBJ1-2,NA,many,TRBV12-3/TRBV12-4,CASSLVAGSSYGYTF,TGTGCCAGCAGTTTAGTGGCAGGATCCTCCTATGGCTACACCTTC
TRBJ2-3,TRBD2,many,TRBV20-1,CSASSGTSAEDTQYF,TGCAGTGCTAGTTCCGGGACTAGCGCTGAAGATACGCAGTATTTT
TRBJ2-2,NA,NA,TRBV12-3/TRBV12-4,CASSFDDRAGELFF,TGTGCCAGCAGTTTCGACGATCGAGCCGGGGAGCTGTTTTTT
TRBJ2-1,NA,NA,TRBV7-9,CASLKSSYNEQFF,TGTGCCAGCTTAAAAAGCTCCTACAATGAGCAGTTCTTC
TRBJ2-5,NA,few,TRBV28,CASLETGGQETQYF,TGTGCCAGTCTCGAGACGGGCGGGCAAGAGACCCAGTACTTC
TRBJ2-2,TRBD2,many,TRBV3-1,CASSHSGGTHTGELFF,TGTGCCAGCAGCCACTCGGGAGGGACGCACACCGGGGAGCTGTTTTTT
TRBJ2-5,NA,NA,TRBV10-3,CAIRGQGGPETQYF,TGTGCCATCAGAGGTCAGGGGGGGCCCGAGACCCAGTACTTC
TRBJ1-1,TRBD1,many,TRBV5-1,CASSQTGGDHTEAFF,TGCGCCAGCAGCCAGACAGGGGGTGACCACACTGAAGCTTTCTTT
TRBJ2-1,NA,many,TRBV20-1,CSARGYSAHTQQFF,TGCAGTGCTAGAGGATACTCGGCACACACTCAGCAGTTCTTC
TRBJ2-7,TRBD1,NA,TRBV5-6,CASSADRAPFSYEQYF,TGTGCCAGCAGCGCCGACAGGGCTCCATTCTCCTACGAGCAGTACTTC
TRBJ1-4,NA,few,TRBV5-1,CATKAGGDTEKLFF,TGCGCCACCAAGGCGGGAGGGGATACTGAAAAACTGTTTTTT
TRBJ1-2,NA,many,TRBV9,CASSVWQGSHGYTF,TGTGCCAGCAGCGTTTGGCAGGGGAGCCATGGCTACACCTTC
TRBJ2-3,NA,few,TRBV15,CATSRVETDTQYF,TGTGCCACCAGTCGCGTGGAGACAGATACGCAGTATTTT
TRBJ2-4,NA,many,TRBV5-1,CASSLAGYGNIQYF,TGCGCCAGCAGCTTGGCCGGGTACGGAAACATTCAGTACTTC
TRBJ2-1,TRBD2,few,TRBV25-1,CASSEYSGSDEQFF,TGTGCCAGCAGTGAATATAGCGGGAGTGATGAGCAGTTCTTC
TRBJ2-7,TRBD1,NA,TRBV29-1,CSVQWQTTGDEQYF,TGCAGCGTTCAGTGGCAAACGACAGGGGACGAGCAGTACTTC
TRBJ2-7,TRBD1,many,TRBV6-1,CASSTGTGPYEQYF,TGTGCCAGCAGTACCGGGACAGGTCCCTACGAGCAGTACTTC
TRBJ1-3,NA,few,TRBV10-2,CASTAGTDGNTIYF,TGCGCCAGCACCGCAGGGACGGACGGAAACACCATATATTTT
TRBJ2-2,TRBD1,few,TRBV28,CASRTGTGATGELFF,TGTGCCAGCAGGACCGGGACAGGGGCCACCGGGGAGCTGTTTTTT
TRBJ2-1,NA,few,TRBV11-2,CASSLGVAQANEQFF,TGTGCCAGCAGCTTAGGTGTCGCTCAGGCCAATGAGCAGTTCTTC
TRBJ2-1,NA,many,TRBV18,CASSPGTTNNEQFF,TGTGCCAGCTCACCAGGAACGACTAACAATGAGCAGTTCTTC
TRBJ2-4,TRBD2,many,TRBV3-1,CASSQAGSSTAGDIQYF,TGTGCCAGCAGCCAAGCGGGTTCATCTACAGCGGGAGACATTCAGTACTTC
TRBJ2-1,TRBD2,once,TRBV20-1,CSATTLAGGARNNEQFF,TGCAGTGCTACGACACTAGCGGGGGGCGCGAGGAACAATGAGCAGTTCTTC
TRBJ1-2,NA,few,TRBV4-2,CASSKDTTNYGYTF,TGTGCCAGCAGCAAGGACACCACTAACTATGGCTACACCTTC
TRBJ2-2,NA,many,TRBV30,CAWSVARSGELFF,TGTGCCTGGAGTGTAGCTCGCTCCGGGGAGCTGTTTTTT